Listed below are T cell receptor beta chains from one sample, sequenced in a study of cytomegalovirus exposure and HLA in healthy donors. Measured with immunoSEQ multiplex PCR; TCRdb has only the in-frame clones, and not every one. The sample has 160,000 or so clones, 60% to 80% seen once. Sequencing input: PBMCs. Receptors originate from a young man in good health and CMV-seropositive. CDR3s include the opening cysteine and the closing phenylalanine or tryptophan. The order of the fields is D gene, J gene, clone size, V gene, CDR3 DNA, CDR3 protein. D genes are given only for firm matches. Where a row states a size, it is once, few, many or the class of an expanded clone; other rows omit it.

D gene: TRBD1; J gene: TRBJ2-7; clone size: once; V gene: TRBV6-5; CDR3 DNA: TGTGCCAGCAGTTCCCGAGTAACAGGGGAGTACGAGCAGTACTTC; CDR3 protein: CASSSRVTGEYEQYF
D gene: TRBD2; J gene: TRBJ2-3; clone size: NA; V gene: TRBV5-1; CDR3 DNA: TGCGCCAGCAGCCAAGGACTAGCGGGGGGGCTGGGAGATACGCAGTATTTT; CDR3 protein: CASSQGLAGGLGDTQYF
D gene: NA; J gene: TRBJ2-3; clone size: NA; V gene: TRBV27; CDR3 DNA: TGTGCCAGCAGTTACCAGGGGTCTGCAGATACGCAGTATTTT; CDR3 protein: CASSYQGSADTQYF
D gene: NA; J gene: TRBJ2-4; clone size: NA; V gene: TRBV5-1; CDR3 DNA: TGCGCCAGCTCCGGAGATTTAGCCAAAAACATTCAGTACTTC; CDR3 protein: CASSGDLAKNIQYF
D gene: NA; J gene: TRBJ1-1; clone size: NA; V gene: TRBV5-1; CDR3 DNA: TGCGCCAGCAGCTTGGTGGGAGGGGACTACACTGAAGCTTTCTTT; CDR3 protein: CASSLVGGDYTEAFF
D gene: NA; J gene: TRBJ1-1; clone size: few; V gene: TRBV18; CDR3 DNA: TGTGCCAGCTCATCGCCCGGGAACGCTGAAGCTTTCTTT; CDR3 protein: CASSSPGNAEAFF
D gene: NA; J gene: TRBJ2-7; clone size: NA; V gene: TRBV30; CDR3 DNA: TGTGCCTGGAGAAACAGGGTTGGCGAGCAGTACTTC; CDR3 protein: CAWRNRVGEQYF
D gene: TRBD2; J gene: TRBJ2-3; clone size: NA; V gene: TRBV10-3; CDR3 DNA: TGTGCCATCACCGACCCTAGCGGGGGGCCCACAGATACGCAGTATTTT; CDR3 protein: CAITDPSGGPTDTQYF
D gene: TRBD1; J gene: TRBJ1-6; clone size: NA; V gene: TRBV5-1; CDR3 DNA: TGCGCCAGCAGCCTCAGACAGGGGAATTCACCCCTCCACTTT; CDR3 protein: CASSLRQGNSPLHF
D gene: TRBD1; J gene: TRBJ2-1; clone size: NA; V gene: TRBV12-5; CDR3 DNA: TGTGCTAGTGTTGGGCAGGGGGCGTTGGATGAGCAGTTCTTC; CDR3 protein: CASVGQGALDEQFF